Presented here are 16 T cell receptor delta chains from one specimen sequenced in a study of Vδ1+ human thymocytes. Whole-study findings and limits: Thymic TRG and TRD repertoires appeared highly polyclonal, with Gaussian CDR3 length distributions.

Their cognate antigens are unknown. Extracted RNA was reverse transcribed into cDNA. The CDR3 regions were amplified by multiplex PCR from V-gene primers to a constant-region primer. TCRdb redid clone calling on the multiplex PCR reads using CATT. The repertoire holds 70,000 to 90,000 delta-chain clones, with approximately 37% as singletons. The sequencing sample was made of Vdelta1+ gamma-delta thymocytes from the thymus. Subset defined: FACS-sorted CD3+ TCRalphabeta- TCRVdelta1+ TCRVdelta2- thymocytes. The source is a boy under two years old who had congenital heart surgery.

The rearrangement uses TRDV1 and TRDJ1; 8 nucleotides line up with TRDD3. V was pared by 2 bases and J by 0 bases, with 14 bases of the junction left unmatched. The V gene's germline CDR1 is TSWWSYY and CDR2 QGS. The CDR3 covers 19 residues. The CDR3 region is CALGEDGPHTGGNTDKLIF. Here the CDR3 DNA reads TGTGCTCTTGGGGAAGACGGTCCCCATACTGGGGGGAACACCGATAAACTCATCTTT.

By proportion, this clone is medium-sized (0.01 to 0.1%). The V and J genes are TRDV2 and TRDJ1, with 10 bases identical to TRDD3. V lost 0 bases to trimming and J lost 1 base; unmatched junction nucleotides: 7. There are 17 residues in the CDR3. In germline, CDR1 is GEAIGNYY, CDR2 EKD. CDR3 loop: CACDTEPGGYCTDKLIF. The CDR3 coding sequence is TGTGCCTGTGACACCGAACCTGGGGGATATTGCACCGATAAACTCATCTTT.

V and J are TRDV1 and TRDJ1, with a tentative D call TRDD3 (6 bases). The germline CDR1 and CDR2 sequences are TSWWSYY and QGS. This CDR3 is 17 amino acids long. Trimming stripped 2 bases from V and 0 bases from J, with 16 bases between. The CDR3 DNA reads TGTGCTCTTGGGGAAAAGCTGGGGAGATCGTACACCGATAAACTCATCTTT. This sequence encodes CALGEKLGRSYTDKLIF.

The rearrangement uses TRDV1 and TRDJ1, with 10 bases that match TRDD3. There are 19 residues in the CDR3. Losses at the gene ends were 3 bases for V and 0 bases for J; bases not matched to a gene: 13. Germline V gene data show CDR1 as TSWWSYY and CDR2 as QGS. The CDR3 is CALGDTLNTGGSNTDKLIF. CDR3 nucleotides: TGTGCTCTTGGGGATACACTCAATACTGGGGGATCGAACACCGATAAACTCATCTTT.

The J gene is TRDJ1, the V gene TRDV1; 13 bases are shared with TRDD3. CDR3 length: 19 residues. CDR1 and CDR2 from the germline V gene are TSWWSYY and QGS. V was pared by 0 bases and J by 1 base, with 8 bases of the junction left unmatched. Here the CDR3 DNA reads TGTGCTCTTGGGGAACTGTCCCACTGGGGGATACGACCCACCGATAAACTCATCTTT. Protein product: CALGELSHWGIRPTDKLIF.

This clone was picked up a small number of times. The chain has TRDV1 and TRDJ1, with 9 positions matching TRDD3. The germline V gene encodes CDR1 TSWWSYY and CDR2 QGS. The junction had 14 bases not matched to a gene; V was cut back by 2 bases and J by 1 base. The CDR3 length is 19 residues. This CDR3 is CALGESTPGWGIGTDKLIF. The CDR3 DNA is TGTGCTCTTGGGGAATCAACTCCTGGCTGGGGGATTGGCACCGATAAACTCATCTTT.

This clone has more than one count but fewer than ten. The chain links TRDV1 to TRDJ1; TRDD3 aligns across 11 bases. Germline CDR1 is TSWWSYY and CDR2 is QGS. V gave up 4 bases and J gave up 2 bases; unmatched junction bases: 18. The CDR3 length is 20 residues. The CDR3 is CALGGSSLRSGGYETDKLIF. The DNA of the CDR3 is TGTGCTCTTGGGGGATCTTCCTTAAGAAGTGGGGGATACGAGACCGATAAACTCATCTTT.

V is TRDV1 and J is TRDJ1; 9 bases map to TRDD3. This CDR3 is built from 18 residues. J lost 1 base, V lost 4 bases, and 13 bases had no gene match. Per germline, CDR1 TSWWSYY and CDR2 QGS. The CDR3 sequence: CALGAYVGGYLATDKLIF. The DNA for the CDR3 is TGTGCTCTTGGGGCCTACGTGGGGGGATACTTGGCCACCGATAAACTCATCTTT.

This clone has just a few counts. The rearrangement joins TRDV1 to TRDJ1; 10 bases are shared with TRDD3. The CDR3 spans 22 residues. Germline V gene data show CDR1 as TSWWSYY and CDR2 as QGS. Trimming at V came to 2 bases and at J to 1 base, leaving 22 bases not matched to a gene. The CDR3 here is CALGEILPSTILLGDFTDKLIF. Here the CDR3 DNA reads TGTGCTCTTGGGGAAATCCTCCCCTCAACGATTTTACTGGGGGATTTCACCGATAAACTCATCTTT.

This rearrangement joins TRDV1 to TRDJ1; 8 bases are shared with TRDD3. V gave up 1 base and J gave up 6 bases; unmatched junction bases: 16. Germline assignment: CDR1 TSWWSYY and CDR2 QGS. CDR3 length: 18 amino acids. CDR3 in amino acids: CALGEPPYGTGGVHKLIF. The CDR3 region has the DNA TGTGCTCTTGGGGAACCTCCCTACGGTACTGGGGGCGTCCATAAACTCATCTTT.

In this sample, this clone turned up a few times. Sequence at one end of the junction differs from germline and may be a read error. The rearrangement uses TRDV1 and TRDJ1; 8 nucleotides line up with TRDD3. This CDR3 is 20 amino acids long. CDR1 is TSWWSYY, CDR2 QGS, per germline. CDR3: CALGPRLADWGFSYTDKLIF. In DNA form, the CDR3 reads TGTGCCCTTGGTCCTCGTCTGGCCGACTGGGGGTTCTCGTACACCGATAAACTCATCTTT.

This clone occurred once. This chain connects TRDV1 to TRDJ1, with a possible D match to TRDD3 (7 bases). CDR3 size: 20 residues. Trimming stripped 4 bases from V and 0 bases from J, with 27 bases between. CDR1 and CDR2 from the germline V gene are TSWWSYY and QGS. The DNA for the CDR3 is TGTGCTCTTGGGGCACGCCTTCCCGTTGTACTGGGGCCCTACACCGATAAACTCATCTTT. This encodes CALGARLPVVLGPYTDKLIF.

This clone was detected only a few times. The chain is built from TRDV1 and TRDJ1, with TRDD3 matching 10 bases. The CDR3 covers 20 residues. Germline CDR1 reads TSWWSYY; CDR2 reads QGS. J was trimmed by 0 bases and V by 1 base; bases with no gene match: 14. The CDR3 DNA sequence: TGTGCTCTTGGGGAACAGTCGGTCAGGGGGGGATACGAGTACACCGATAAACTCATCTTT. The encoded protein is CALGEQSVRGGYEYTDKLIF.

This clone has only a few counts. This chain uses TRDV1 with TRDJ1; 8 bases fit TRDD3. The CDR3 loop spans 19 amino acids. Trimming cost V 4 bases and J 3 bases; bases outside gene matches: 19. The germline gives CDR1 TSWWSYY, CDR2 QGS. CDR3 sequence (DNA): TGTGCTCTTGGGGCTCATCCTGTACTGGGGGCTGTCGATCCCGATAAACTCATCTTT. This sequence encodes CALGAHPVLGAVDPDKLIF.

This chain uses TRDV1 with TRDJ1, with TRDD3 matching over 13 bases. The CDR3 is made up of 24 amino acids. Germline CDR1 is TSWWSYY and CDR2 is QGS. V trimming: 0 bases; J trimming: 0 bases; junction bases outside the gene matches: 22. The CDR3 region is CALGELGGIHYWGIRLEYTDKLIF. The CDR3 DNA reads TGTGCTCTTGGGGAACTGGGGGGTATCCATTACTGGGGGATACGCCTCGAGTACACCGATAAACTCATCTTT.

The chain carries TRDV1 and TRDJ1; D perhaps matches TRDD2 (5 bases). Trimming stripped 3 bases from V and 2 bases from J, with 19 bases between. Germline values: CDR1 TSWWSYY, CDR2 QGS. The CDR3 contains 17 residues. The CDR3 DNA reads as TGTGCTCTTGGGGAGCTCTTGCCCCTTCTCTCGACCGATAAACTCATCTTT. Translation gives CALGELLPLLSTDKLIF.